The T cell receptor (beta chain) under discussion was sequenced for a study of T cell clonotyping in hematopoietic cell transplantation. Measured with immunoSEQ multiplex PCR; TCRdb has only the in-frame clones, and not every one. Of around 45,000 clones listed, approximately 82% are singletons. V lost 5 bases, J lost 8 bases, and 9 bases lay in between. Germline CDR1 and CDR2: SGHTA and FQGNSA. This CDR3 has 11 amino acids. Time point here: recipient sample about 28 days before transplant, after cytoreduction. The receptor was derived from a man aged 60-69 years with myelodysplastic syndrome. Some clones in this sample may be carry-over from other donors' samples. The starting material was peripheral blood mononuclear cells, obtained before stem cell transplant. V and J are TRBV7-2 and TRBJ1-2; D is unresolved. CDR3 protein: CASSAHAGYTF. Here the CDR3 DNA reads TGTGCCAGCAGCGCCCATGCGGGCTACACCTTC.